The 17 T cell receptor beta chains below come from one sample, sequenced in a study of early T cells in non-severe SARS-CoV-2 infection. MiXCR, applied by TCRdb to the 5' RACE reads, yields one record per CDR3 protein. The sample has roughly 27,000 distinct CDR3 sequences; 8.5% to 10% are singletons. Sequencing input: whole blood. These receptors were collected from an adult who was a healthcare worker with PCR-confirmed SARS-CoV-2 infection or an uninfected control (not recorded which).

This clonotype appeared many times. This chain connects TRBV2 to TRBJ2-1, with 10 nucleotides matching TRBD2. The CDR3 sequence is 16 residues long. Germline V gene sequence: CDR1 SNHLY, CDR2 FYNNEI. The V segment lost 6 bases and the J segment 3 bases; nucleotides outside the gene matches: 8. The CDR3 loop is CASRANKRGGYNEQFF. The CDR3 DNA reads as TGTGCCAGCAGGGCAAACAAGCGGGGGGGCTACAATGAGCAGTTCTTC.

The gene calls are TRBV14 and TRBJ1-2; D ambiguous. The V gene's germline CDR1 is SGHDN and CDR2 FVKESK. Trimming took 4 bases from V and 7 from J, leaving 13 bases between them. This CDR3 spans 13 amino acids. CDR3 sequence reads: CASSPTRIFGYTF. For the CDR3, the DNA is TGTGCCAGCAGCCCGACCCGCATCTTTGGCTACACCTTC.

This clonotype was recorded at least ten times. The chain joins TRBV7-2 to TRBJ1-1, with D perhaps TRBD1 (6 bases). Trimming removed 5 bases at V and 4 bases at J, with 11 bases between. In germline, CDR1 is SGHTA, CDR2 FQGNSA. The CDR3 is made up of 13 amino acids. CDR3: CASSGQRGTEAFF. CDR3 bases: TGTGCCAGCAGCGGACAGCGGGGCACTGAAGCTTTCTTT.

This clonotype was counted many times. V gene TRBV11-3 combines with J gene TRBJ1-6; D is undetermined. The V and J ends lost 1 base and 10 bases respectively, with 11 bases between them. This CDR3 has 14 amino acids. From germline, CDR1 is SGHNT and CDR2 YENEEA. CDR3 sequence reads: CASSLGGVESPLHF. CDR3 nucleotide sequence: TGTGCCAGCAGCTTAGGCGGGGTTGAGTCACCCCTCCACTTT.

The sample holds many counts of this clonotype. The chain couples TRBV7-9 to TRBJ2-7; 7 positions agree with TRBD1. This CDR3 has 11 residues. CDR1 SEHNR and CDR2 FQNEAQ come from the germline V gene (reference sequence). Trimming at V came to 3 bases and at J to 7 bases, leaving 0 bases not matched to a gene. The CDR3: CASSFRGEQYF. In DNA, the CDR3 is TGTGCCAGCAGCTTCAGGGGGGAGCAGTACTTC.

This clonotype has ten or more counts. The V and J genes are TRBV30 and TRBJ1-6, with 8 positions matching TRBD1. Germline V gene data show CDR1 as GTSNPN and CDR2 as SVGIG (reference sequence). The CDR3 extends over 14 amino acids. V gave up 1 base and J gave up 6 bases; unmatched junction bases: 2. CDR3 bases: TGTGCCTGGAGTGATGGACAGGGTAATTCACCCCTCCACTTT. Its translation is CAWSDGQGNSPLHF.

This clonotype was counted ten times or more. The chain couples TRBV20-1 to TRBJ1-3; 8 bases map to TRBD1. CDR3 length: 14 amino acids. Germline trimming cut 0 bases from V and 7 bases from J; bases unmatched to any gene: 5. In germline, CDR1 is DFQATT, CDR2 SNEGSKA (reference sequence). Here the CDR3 DNA reads TGCAGTGCTAGAGACCGGACAGGGTGGAACACCATATATTTT. It is translated as CSARDRTGWNTIYF.

This clonotype was counted only a few times. This rearrangement joins TRBV7-9 to TRBJ2-1; D is uncertain. Germline V lookup: CDR1 SEHNR, CDR2 FQNEAQ (reference sequence). The CDR3 covers 14 residues. V dropped 5 bases and J dropped 2 bases, with 10 bases sitting between them. The CDR3: CASSPEGTYNEQFF. CDR3 bases: TGTGCCAGCAGCCCCGAAGGGACCTACAATGAGCAGTTCTTC.

The V and J genes are TRBV5-1 and TRBJ2-7, with D perhaps TRBD1 or TRBD2 (5 bases each). Trimming removed 5 bases at V and 5 bases at J, with 23 bases between. This CDR3 is built from 16 residues. Germline V CDR1 and CDR2: SGHRS, YFSETQ. The CDR3 region is CASSPGARASRDEQYF. The CDR3 coding sequence is TGCGCCAGCAGTCCCGGGGCGAGGGCCAGCCGAGACGAGCAGTACTTC.

This clonotype was observed a handful of times. This chain links TRBV5-6 with TRBJ2-3, with 7 bases matching TRBD2. This CDR3 has 16 residues. V trimming: 4 bases; J trimming: 2 bases; junction bases outside the gene matches: 10. Germline-derived CDR1 and CDR2 are SGHDT and YYEEEE. The DNA of the CDR3 is TGTGCCAGCAGCGGGGAAGCGGGGATCTCCACAGATACGCAGTATTTT. The encoded protein is CASSGEAGISTDTQYF.

The chain employs TRBV6-2 or TRBV6-3 and TRBJ2-7; D gene uncertain. V lost 2 bases to trimming and J lost 3 bases, with 5 bases between them. The CDR3 length is 12 residues. Germline lookup yields CDR1 MNHEY and CDR2 SVGEGT. The CDR3 DNA reads TGTGCCAGCAGTTACCCGGTCTACGAGCAGTACTTC. The encoded protein is CASSYPVYEQYF.

This clonotype was seen at least ten times. The chain is built from TRBV20-1 and TRBJ1-5, with TRBD1 identical over 7 bases. CDR3 length: 15 residues. V lost 5 bases to trimming and J lost 4 bases; unmatched junction nucleotides: 11. The V gene's germline CDR1 is DFQATT and CDR2 SNEGSKA (reference sequence). CDR3 nucleotides: TGCAGTGCTTTAAGTCGACAGGGAGGGAATCAGCCCCAGCATTTT. It encodes CSALSRQGGNQPQHF.

This clonotype was seen a few times. The chain is built from TRBV11-3 and TRBJ2-1, with D perhaps TRBD1 or TRBD2 (5 bases each). Germline V CDR1 and CDR2: SGHNT, YENEEA. V was shortened by 1 base and J by 8 bases, with 9 bases between the two germline ends. CDR3 length: 13 residues. This CDR3 reads CASSLGEGYEQFF. The CDR3 DNA reads TGTGCCAGCAGCTTAGGAGAGGGGTATGAGCAGTTCTTC.

This clonotype was counted ten times or more. This chain uses TRBV20-1 with TRBJ1-2, with 7 positions matching TRBD1. Germline-derived CDR1 and CDR2 are DFQATT and SNEGSKA (reference sequence). CDR3 size: 14 residues. V dropped 5 bases and J dropped 2; count of bases not matched to a gene: 8. The CDR3 DNA follows: TGCAGTGCTGGACACGGGACAGCGAACTATGGCTACACCTTC. It specifies CSAGHGTANYGYTF.

V and J are TRBV11-2 and TRBJ2-3; a possible D gene is TRBD1 (6 bases). There are 12 residues in the CDR3. Germline V gene data show CDR1 as SGHAT and CDR2 as FQNNGV. V was shortened by 5 bases and J by 13 bases, with 16 bases between the two germline ends. The CDR3 sequence is CASSPHREREYF. As DNA, the CDR3 is TGTGCCAGCAGCCCTCACAGGGAGAGGGAGTATTTT.

The chain joins TRBV5-1 to TRBJ1-4; perhaps TRBD1 as D (6 bases). The V end lost 4 bases, the J end lost 0 bases, and 16 bases lay between the germline ends. Germline V gene sequence: CDR1 SGHRS, CDR2 YFSETQ. The CDR3 extends over 17 amino acids. CDR3 coding DNA: TGCGCCAGCAGCCAGACAGTCGGGGGCACAACTAATGAAAAACTGTTTTTT. This encodes CASSQTVGGTTNEKLFF.

This sequence joins TRBV7-9 and TRBJ2-5; 7 positions match TRBD1. CDR1 and CDR2 (germline): SEHNR, FQNEAQ (reference sequence). There are 15 residues in the CDR3. Trimming removed 5 bases from V and 1 base from J; junction bases left unmatched: 7. The CDR3 region has the DNA TGTGCCAGCAGCGTTGGGACAGTCTCCCAAGAGACCCAGTACTTC. It codes for CASSVGTVSQETQYF.